A single T cell receptor (beta chain) is shown here with its context. Its specificity is not known. TCRdb used MiXCR to reprocess the reads, holding one entry per CDR3 protein. This sample has hundreds of thousands of distinct CDR3 sequences, with 22% found just once. This entry is derived from a study of T cell repertoires in cytomegalovirus infection. About the research overall: Public signatures in TCR beta pointed to CMV infection and matching HLA type.

Study findings and constraints: It was HLA-C-restricted CMV-specific TCR beta clonotypes that dominated the response ex vivo. Summed public TCR beta family frequency identified CMV carriers bearing the relevant HLA.

CDR3 length equals 14 residues. Germline loops: CDR1 SEHNR, CDR2 FQNEAQ (reference sequence). Trimming pared 4 bases from V and 6 bases from J, leaving 13 bases between. This receptor was identified in a human donor in good health (CMV status not recorded). Some clones in this sample may be carry-over from other donors' samples. Sequences were obtained from CD8+ T cells from PBMCs. The chain has TRBV7-9 and TRBJ1-3; D remains ambiguous. In DNA form, the CDR3 reads TGTGCCAGCAGCTCCGTGGAGGGTAAAAACACCATATATTTT. This translates into CASSSVEGKNTIYF. Supplemented by reference TRBV7-9 and TRBJ1-3, the full variable domain reads DTGVSQNPRHKITKRGQNVTFRCDPISEHNRLYWYRQTLGQGPEFLTYFQNEAQLEKSRLLSDRFSAERPKGSFSTLEIQRTEQGDSAMYLCASSSVEGKNTIYFGEGSWLTVV.